Listed here is a single T cell receptor beta chain. What this receptor recognizes is not known. No base qualities exist here, and no much larger clone lies one base off it. The data stem from a study of regulatory and conventional T cells in RAG deficiency (dated by TCRdb to 2017 to 2019). Concerning the study at large: To compare the diversity and composition of the repertoires of Treg, conventional CD4+ and CD8+ T cells between RAG-deficient patients and healthy controls, the study applied high-throughput TCR beta sequencing. Summary of the overall study and its limitations: The CD25-high CD127-low cells sorted from Omenn syndrome patients may be peripherally activated cells rather than true Treg cells. For some subjects, some analyses of T-cell subsets were not performed. Shorter CDR3 lengths were found in all patient T-cell subsets, and >75% Treg-Tconv repertoire overlap at nucleotide and amino acid level was observed in Omenn syndrome patients. Compared with controls, Omenn syndrome and CID/AS patients had 80 to 100-fold fewer unique TCR beta sequences in Treg cells, but only roughly 10-fold fewer in the other subsets. RAG-deficient patients showed markedly lower Shannon entropy and higher Simpson indices than control T-cell subpopulations.

Receptor libraries were prepared by the immunoSEQ multiplex PCR assay. Rearranged TCR beta chain products were amplified from genomic DNA of sorted T-cell subsets and sequenced. Per the authors' processing: Repertoire diversity of productive TCR beta rearrangements was quantified using Shannon entropy and Simpson indices. Clonal expansion was assessed using the summed frequency of the 100 most abundant productive TCR beta clonotypes among total reads. The TRB repertoires were scored with a self-reactivity index built on which amino acids appear at CDR3beta positions 6 and 7. Two-way ANOVA was applied to the repertoire analyses, whereas Student t or Mann-Whitney tests were applied to the flow cytometric analyses. Not all clones reach the TCRdb copy of this immuneACCESS table, which keeps in-frame sequences only. Checked studies attribute under half of the gap to unresolved V genes and leave the rest unexplained. That table supplies the V and J calls and clone size; D and trimming were determined from the DNA. The sample table contains some 28,000 clones; only one count was recorded for about nine tenths of them. In total, the top ten clones hold approximately 0.82% of the sample.

Before genomic DNA was extracted, regulatory T cells were isolated from blood as CD4+CD25-high CD127-low cells. Roughly eight healthy control donors were used as the comparison group for repertoire analyses. Trimming costs V 2 bases and J 9 bases, and their ends lie 11 bases apart. CDR1 and CDR2, looked up from the germline V gene, are SGHDT and YYEEEE. Counted from cysteine to phenylalanine, this CDR3 has 13 amino acids. Only the CDR3 DNA is retained, 39 bases long and in frame from the first base. The sample was also reused in another study, on regulatory T cells. The second study's authors report: The multiplex PCR used 52 forward TRBV primers and 13 reverse TRBJ primers, with assay-based and computational corrections for amplification bias. In patients, repertoires had restricted unique TRB V-J pairs and skewed V and J gene usage, with regulatory T cells showing the most marked changes. The study compared T-cell receptor beta repertoires of sorted regulatory, conventional CD4+ and CD8+ T cells in CD3G-deficient patients with those in healthy controls. Ficoll density separation was used to isolate peripheral blood mononuclear cells. Rearranged TRB loci were amplified from genomic DNA by multiplex PCR within the immunoSEQ assay. An Illumina HiSeq platform was used to sequence the TRB amplicons. Raw sequences were error-filtered and aligned to reference gene sequences by custom algorithms and were subsequently analyzed with the immunoSEQ online tools. Frequencies of productive and nonproductive TRB rearrangements were evaluated among both unique and total sequences. Groups were compared by t tests, Mann-Whitney tests or two-way ANOVA performed in Prism software.

The sequence was obtained from a human donor in good health. The V and J genes are TRBV5-6 and TRBJ1-4; a weak D assignment points to TRBD1 (5 bases agree). Material: Tregs sorted from blood. The CDR3 corresponds to CASSFNRGKKLFF. The DNA sequence is TGTGCCAGCAGCTTTAACCGGGGGAAAAAACTGTTTTTT.